These 29 T cell receptor beta chains were sequenced from one sample in a study of blood T cell repertoires in COVID-19. This table comes from immunoSEQ multiplex PCR, and its TCRdb copy is limited to in-frame clones, with some not included. The sample carries hundreds of thousands of clones, roughly nine tenths recorded once. Sequencing used PBMCs or T cells enriched from blood (not recorded which). Receptors were obtained from a woman in her thirties or forties who had recovered from COVID-19.

The chain has TRBV18 and TRBJ1-1; D uncertain. With 6 bases removed from V and 4 bases from J, the gap between germline ends came to 12 bases. Per the germline V gene, CDR1 is KGHSH and CDR2 is LQKENI. The CDR3 length is 13 residues. CDR3 region: CASSSGDGTEAFF. The CDR3 DNA sequence: TGTGCCAGCTCTTCCGGAGACGGCACTGAAGCTTTCTTT.

The chain uses TRBV9 and TRBJ1-2; 10 nucleotides align to TRBD1. CDR1 and CDR2 from the germline V gene are SGDLS and YYNGEE. The CDR3 contains 14 residues. The V and J ends lost 4 bases and 2 bases, in that order; junction bases with no gene match: 2. CDR3 DNA sequence: TGTGCCAGCAGCCCGGACAGGGGGAACTATGGCTACACCTTC. This codes for CASSPDRGNYGYTF.

The chain uses TRBV5-1 and TRBJ2-2; 8 nucleotides align to TRBD2. V trimming: 2 bases; J trimming: 3 bases; junction bases outside the gene matches: 12. CDR1 is SGHRS, CDR2 YFSETQ, per germline. The CDR3 contains 18 residues. CDR3 in DNA: TGCGCCAGCAGCTTCTCGTTGCTCGGCGGGAGGTACACCGGGGAGCTGTTTTTT. Its translation is CASSFSLLGGRYTGELFF.

The chain uses TRBV28 and TRBJ1-5; D gene uncertain. The V end was cut by 11 bases, the J end by 7 bases, with 18 bases between. The CDR3 totals 13 residues. Per germline, CDR1 MDHEN and CDR2 SYDVKM. Here the CDR3 reads CAAGREEFQPQHF. CDR3 coding DNA: TGTGCCGCCGGGAGGGAGGAATTCCAGCCCCAGCATTTT.

The chain employs TRBV7-2 and TRBJ1-2; D is unclear. Germline V gene sequence: CDR1 SGHTA, CDR2 FQGNSA. The CDR3 length is 13 residues. Trimming left V 2 bases short and J 3 bases short, with 7 bases between. CDR3 in amino acids: CASSLKPDYGYTF. CDR3 in DNA: TGTGCCAGCAGCTTAAAGCCGGACTATGGCTACACCTTC.

The chain has TRBV7-2 and TRBJ2-5; perhaps TRBD1 as D (6 bases). V lost 5 bases to trimming and J lost 4 bases, with 17 bases between them. CDR1 SGHTA and CDR2 FQGNSA come from the germline V gene. CDR3 size: 15 residues. CDR3 nucleotide sequence: TGTGCCAGCAGCGGCCTGGTGGGCAGGGGAGAGACCCAGTACTTC. Its translation: CASSGLVGRGETQYF.

The genes are TRBV12-3 or TRBV12-4 and TRBJ2-7; D is undetermined. Trimming removed 2 bases at V and 3 bases at J, with 5 bases between. The length of the CDR3 is 12 residues. CDR3 protein: CASSLRGYEQYF. In nucleotides, the CDR3 is TGTGCCAGCAGTTTAAGAGGCTACGAGCAGTACTTC.

The J gene is TRBJ1-5, the V gene TRBV2; TRBD1 might be the D (5 bases). Trimming removed 6 bases at V and 0 bases at J, with 21 bases between. The germline CDR1 and CDR2 sequences are SNHLY and FYNNEI. The length of the CDR3 is 18 residues. The CDR3 protein is CASRGSSGRGYSNQPQHF. As DNA, the CDR3 is TGTGCCAGCAGAGGTAGCTCCGGGCGGGGGTATAGCAATCAGCCCCAGCATTTT.

This clone was found a few times. The CDR3 loop is CASSIGISGNTIYF. CDR3 DNA sequence: TGTGCCAGTAGTATCGGGATCTCTGGAAACACCATATATTTT. V usage is TRBV19 and J usage is TRBJ1-3; D not resolved. V shed 3 bases and J shed 0 bases, with 6 bases lying between them. This CDR3 has 14 amino acids. CDR1 LNHDA and CDR2 SQIVND come from the germline V gene (reference sequence).

The chain links TRBV3-1 (or the pseudogene TRBV3-2) to TRBJ2-2; 9 nucleotides align to TRBD2. This CDR3 contains 17 residues. The junction had 5 bases not matched to a gene; V was cut back by 3 bases and J by 0 bases. The germline gives CDR1 LGHDT, CDR2 YNNKEL (reference sequence). CDR3 in amino acids: CASSHHAGGANTGELFF. In nucleotides, the CDR3 is TGTGCCAGCAGCCATCACGCGGGAGGGGCGAACACCGGGGAGCTGTTTTTT.

This chain links TRBV14 with TRBJ2-2; 7 bases map to TRBD2. CDR1 SGHDN and CDR2 FVKESK come from the germline V gene. This CDR3 comprises 17 residues. Trimming cost V 1 base and J 5 bases; bases outside gene matches: 10. The CDR3: CASSQGLSGDQTGELFF. DNA of the CDR3: TGTGCCAGCAGCCAAGGTCTCAGCGGGGATCAGACCGGGGAGCTGTTTTTT.

The rearrangement links TRBV20-1 to TRBJ2-5, with a possible D match to TRBD2 (6 bases). Germline CDR1 DFQATT, CDR2 SNEGSKA (reference sequence). The CDR3 runs to 12 residues. V lost 3 bases to trimming and J lost 5 bases, with 10 bases between them. The DNA of the CDR3 is TGCAGTGCTAGTAAGGAGGGGGAGACCCAGTACTTC. Translation gives CSASKEGETQYF.

The chain has TRBV15 and TRBJ1-2; TRBD1 matches at 8 bases. Looked up from germline, CDR1 is LNHNV and CDR2 is YYDKDF (reference sequence). V lost 5 bases to trimming and J lost 5 bases; unmatched junction nucleotides: 7. The CDR3 extends over 14 amino acids. The CDR3 reads CATSQSGQAYGYTF. For the CDR3, the DNA is TGTGCCACCAGCCAGTCGGGACAGGCTTATGGCTACACCTTC.

The J gene is TRBJ2-5, the V gene TRBV12-3 or TRBV12-4; D possibly corresponds to TRBD2 (5 bases). V gave up 3 bases and J gave up 3 bases, with 8 bases separating them. This CDR3 is built from 13 residues. The CDR3 loop is CASSFGVEETQYF. The CDR3 DNA reads as TGTGCCAGCAGTTTCGGGGTTGAAGAGACCCAGTACTTC.

The chain uses TRBV3-1 (or the pseudogene TRBV3-2) and TRBJ2-1, with no clear D. Germline values: CDR1 LGHDT, CDR2 YNNKEL (reference sequence). The CDR3 covers 13 residues. V lost 0 bases and J 9 bases, leaving 9 bases between the germline ends. CDR3 nucleotides: TGTGCCAGCAGCCAAGAGGTTAGCTCTGAGCAGTTCTTC. Amino acid sequence: CASSQEVSSEQFF.

The genes are TRBV6-6 and TRBJ2-3; D is undetermined. Germline CDR1 and CDR2: MNHNY and SVGAGI (reference sequence). Trimming took off 5 bases at V and 5 bases at J, with 5 bases between the two ends. CDR3 length equals 11 residues. The CDR3, as DNA: TGTGCCAGCAGTCCCCGAGATACGCAGTATTTT. Amino acids: CASSPRDTQYF.

This clone came up a few times. CDR3 in amino acids: CATSEETGGNTEAFF. The CDR3 DNA reads as TGTGCCACCAGTGAGGAGACAGGGGGAAACACTGAAGCTTTCTTT. This rearrangement joins TRBV24-1 to TRBJ1-1, with 9 bases that match TRBD1. The CDR3 runs to 15 residues. Germline values: CDR1 KGHDR, CDR2 SFDVKD. The trim removed 4 bases at V and 2 bases at J, leaving 4 bases unmatched.

This chain connects TRBV20-1 to TRBJ1-6; perhaps TRBD1 as D (5 bases). There are 11 residues in the CDR3. The V gene's germline CDR1 is DFQATT and CDR2 SNEGSKA (reference sequence). CDR3 sequence reads: CRLGEGSPLHF. Written as DNA, the CDR3 is TGCAGATTGGGGGAGGGCTCACCCCTCCACTTT.

This chain links TRBV19 with TRBJ1-1; no reliable D call. This CDR3 comprises 14 residues. The germline gives CDR1 LNHDA, CDR2 SQIVND (reference sequence). V gave up 3 bases and J gave up 1 base, with 9 bases separating them. Here the CDR3 DNA reads TGTGCCAGTAGTATGGGCGGGCAGAACACTGAAGCTTTCTTT. Translating it yields CASSMGGQNTEAFF. Drawing the rest from reference TRBV19 and TRBJ1-1, the complete variable domain is DGGITQSPKYLFRKEGQNVTLSCEQNLNHDAMYWYRQDPGQGLRLIYYSQIVNDFQKGDIAEGYSVSREKKESFPLTVTSAQKNPTAFYLCASSMGGQNTEAFFGQGTRLTVV.

This chain joins TRBV12-3 or TRBV12-4 and TRBJ1-5; tentative D call: TRBD1 (5 bases). The V gene lost 9 bases and the J gene lost 4 bases, with 13 bases spanning the gap. This CDR3 comprises 13 residues. The CDR3 DNA is TGTGCCAGTGGAGGGACCTTGAATCAGCCCCAGCATTTT. This sequence encodes CASGGTLNQPQHF.

This chain connects TRBV5-4 to TRBJ2-1; D not resolved. Per germline, CDR1 SGHNT and CDR2 YYREEE (reference sequence). Deletions cut 4 bases from V and 6 bases from J, with 14 bases between. The CDR3 contains 14 residues. DNA of the CDR3: TGTGCCAGCAGCCCCGAGATGCTCGGCAATGAGCAGTTCTTC. This encodes CASSPEMLGNEQFF.

The chain recombines TRBV19 with TRBJ1-6, with a tentative D call TRBD1 (6 bases). This CDR3 has 15 residues. V lost 5 bases and J 10 bases, leaving 18 bases between the germline ends. Germline values: CDR1 LNHDA, CDR2 SQIVND (reference sequence). CDR3 sequence: CASSAQGGIYSPLHF. The CDR3 region has the DNA TGTGCCAGTAGTGCACAGGGTGGGATTTACTCACCCCTCCACTTT.

This rearrangement joins TRBV3-1 (or the pseudogene TRBV3-2) to TRBJ2-2, with 8 bases matching TRBD2. Germline-derived CDR1 and CDR2 are LGHDT and YNNKEL (reference sequence). The length of the CDR3 is 14 residues. The junction had 1 base not matched to a gene; V was cut back by 4 bases and J by 3 bases. The CDR3 protein is CASSLLADTGELFF. The CDR3 DNA reads as TGTGCCAGCAGCCTACTAGCGGACACCGGGGAGCTGTTTTTT.

This clone occurred once. The rearrangement links TRBV5-5 to TRBJ2-1; 8 nucleotides match TRBD1. Trimming removed 2 bases from V and 9 bases from J; junction bases left unmatched: 7. The CDR3 extends over 14 amino acids. Germline CDR1 reads SGHKS; CDR2 reads YYEKEE (reference sequence). DNA for the CDR3: TGTGCCAGCAGCTTTTGGACAGACAGGGGTGAGCAGTTCTTC. It encodes CASSFWTDRGEQFF.

The rearrangement links TRBV28 to TRBJ1-1, with D uncertain. Trimming took 2 bases from V and 1 from J, leaving 11 bases between them. The CDR3 sequence is 15 residues long. In germline, CDR1 is MDHEN, CDR2 SYDVKM. CDR3 DNA: TGTGCCAGCAGTTTACCCAGGATCCAGAACACTGAAGCTTTCTTT. Translating gives CASSLPRIQNTEAFF.

This clone occurred a few times. The V and J genes are TRBV3-1 (or the pseudogene TRBV3-2) and TRBJ1-4; D ambiguous. Trimming cost V 4 bases and J 4 bases, with 10 bases left between them. Germline-derived CDR1 and CDR2 are LGHDT and YNNKEL (reference sequence). The CDR3 totals 14 residues. CDR3 sequence: CASSPPRDNEKLFF. As DNA, the CDR3 is TGTGCCAGCAGCCCTCCAAGAGATAATGAAAAACTGTTTTTT.

The chain uses TRBV7-3 and TRBJ1-1; tentative D call: TRBD1 (6 bases). The CDR3 runs to 13 residues. The germline gives CDR1 SGHTA, CDR2 FQGTGA. V was cut by 3 bases and J by 2 bases, with 7 bases left in between. The CDR3 DNA is TGTGCCAGCAGCTTGACAGGTAACACTGAAGCTTTCTTT. The encoded protein is CASSLTGNTEAFF. The whole variable domain, filled in from reference TRBV7-3 and TRBJ1-1, reads GAGVSQTPSNKVTEKGKYVELRCDPISGHTALYWYRQSLGQGPEFLIYFQGTGAADDSGLPNDRFFAVRPEGSVSTLKIQRTERGDSAVYLCASSLTGNTEAFFGQGTRLTVV.

The chain couples TRBV3-1 (or the pseudogene TRBV3-2) to TRBJ1-1, with 7 bases lining up with TRBD1. The CDR3 runs 14 residues. V lost 6 bases to trimming and J lost 4 bases; unmatched junction nucleotides: 8. Germline V CDR1 and CDR2: LGHDT, YNNKEL (reference sequence). The CDR3 is CASRLTGVGTEAFF. CDR3 in DNA: TGTGCCAGCAGACTAACAGGGGTGGGCACTGAAGCTTTCTTT.

V usage is TRBV6-5 and J usage is TRBJ2-3; 9 bases agree with TRBD2. The junction had 8 bases not matched to a gene; V was cut back by 2 bases and J by 5 bases. This CDR3 comprises 16 residues. Germline CDR1 reads MNHEY; CDR2 reads SVGAGI. The CDR3 DNA sequence: TGTGCCAGCAGTTACGGTAGCGGGAGTGGGAGAGATACGCAGTATTTT. Its translation is CASSYGSGSGRDTQYF.